Below are 18 T cell receptor beta chains sequenced from a single sample in a study of blood T cells in healthy people across ages (dated by TCRdb to 2014 to 2015). The method was 5' RACE. These reads were obtained on an Illumina HiSeq 2500. The second PCR ran for roughly 7 to 11 cycles and used a J-beta primer mix along with a sample-barcoded 5' primer. TCRdb trimmed public reads at Q25 via fastp, called clones via MiXCR and kept in-frame beta chains. Rows are combined by CDR3 protein, so each entry shows the most common genes and DNA. The sample table holds 1,500,000 or so distinct CDR3 sequences, of which 40% to 45% were seen once. The ten largest clones represent 4% of the sample. The sample comprised blood. The receptors originated from a young woman in good health.

The chain is built from TRBV7-2 and TRBJ1-2, with 8 bases lining up with TRBD1. The CDR3 consists of 14 residues. V was pared by 6 bases and J by 4 bases, with 7 bases of the junction left unmatched. Germline V gives CDR1 SGHTA, CDR2 FQGNSA. The CDR3 DNA sequence: TGTGCCAGCAGAGCCGGACAGGGCTTCTATGGCTACACCTTC. It is translated as CASRAGQGFYGYTF.

This chain connects TRBV6-8 to TRBJ2-7; D remains ambiguous. The V end lost 6 bases, the J end lost 1 base, and 16 bases lay between the germline ends. This CDR3 is 15 amino acids long. Germline assignment: CDR1 MNHGY and CDR2 SAAAGT. In DNA, the CDR3 is TGTGCCAGCAGCGGGTGGGGTGGGATGTCCTACGAGCAGTACTTC. This sequence encodes CASSGWGGMSYEQYF.

This chain connects TRBV10-3 to TRBJ1-2, with TRBD1 matching 8 bases. Losses at the gene ends were 6 bases for V and 4 bases for J; bases not matched to a gene: 7. Germline V gene lookup returns CDR1 ENHRY and CDR2 SYGVKD. The CDR3 totals 14 residues. In DNA form, the CDR3 reads TGTGCCATCAGGCGGACAGGGCCGAGCTATGGCTACACCTTC. It codes for CAIRRTGPSYGYTF.

This clonotype was seen more than once but under ten times. This chain joins TRBV6-5 and TRBJ2-4, with D unclear. The CDR3 covers 13 residues. V lost 6 bases to trimming and J lost 0 bases, with 6 bases between them. Germline V gene sequence: CDR1 MNHEY, CDR2 SVGAGI. The CDR3 nucleotides are TGTGCCAGCAGGGCCTTAGCCAAAAACATTCAGTACTTC. Translation: CASRALAKNIQYF.

This clonotype was seen many times. This chain connects TRBV7-2 to TRBJ2-1; 10 nucleotides align to TRBD1. The CDR3 is 15 residues long. V dropped 5 bases and J dropped 4; count of bases not matched to a gene: 5. Per the germline V gene, CDR1 is SGHTA and CDR2 is FQGNSA. CDR3 amino acids: CASSAGTGAYNEQFF. The CDR3 nucleotides are TGTGCCAGCAGCGCGGGGACAGGGGCTTACAATGAGCAGTTCTTC.

V gene TRBV5-1 combines with J gene TRBJ2-4; D unclear. The CDR3 is 12 amino acids. V lost 1 base, J lost 6 bases, and 5 bases lay in between. The germline gives CDR1 SGHRS, CDR2 YFSETQ. In nucleotides, the CDR3 is TGCGCCAGCAGCTTGTTTGGAAACATTCAGTACTTC. Encoded protein: CASSLFGNIQYF.

The chain uses TRBV9 and TRBJ2-1; D is perhaps TRBD1 (6 bases). The CDR3 has 16 amino acids. Trimming shortened V by 4 bases and J by 2 bases, and 16 bases separated the two germline ends. Germline CDR1 and CDR2: SGDLS and YYNGEE. The CDR3 nucleotides are TGTGCCAGCAGCACAGACGGGACAAGGGCCTACAATGAGCAGTTCTTC. This encodes CASSTDGTRAYNEQFF.

The genes are TRBV6-5 and TRBJ1-2; maybe TRBD1 (5 bases). The CDR3 is 15 amino acids. Germline V gene lookup returns CDR1 MNHEY and CDR2 SVGAGI. The V and J ends lost 6 bases and 0 bases respectively, with 14 bases between them. The CDR3 loop is CASRAPGTANYGYTF. The CDR3 DNA sequence: TGTGCCAGCAGAGCACCGGGGACGGCTAACTATGGCTACACCTTC.

V gene TRBV13 combines with J gene TRBJ1-1; 7 bases are a match to TRBD1. With 2 bases clipped from V and 0 bases from J, the junction kept 6 bases outside the gene matches. Germline CDR1 PRHDT, CDR2 FYEKMQ (reference sequence). The CDR3 runs 16 residues. The CDR3 spells CASSLKRGRLNTEAFF. CDR3 bases: TGTGCCAGCAGCTTAAAGAGGGGGCGGTTGAACACTGAAGCTTTCTTT.

The rearrangement links TRBV2 to TRBJ2-4, with a possible D match to TRBD1 (5 bases). CDR3 length: 10 residues. V lost 9 bases and J 7 bases, leaving 7 bases between the germline ends. Germline assignment: CDR1 SNHLY and CDR2 FYNNEI. CDR3 sequence reads: CASQGNIQYF. CDR3 nucleotides: TGTGCCAGTCAGGGTAACATTCAGTACTTC. Full variable domain (missing parts from reference TRBV2 and TRBJ2-4): EPEVTQTPSHQVTQMGQEVILRCVPISNHLYFYWYRQILGQKVEFLVSFYNNEISEKSEIFDDQFSVERPDGSNFTLKIRSTKLEDSAMYFCASQGNIQYFGAGTRLSVL.

The V call is TRBV7-2, the J call TRBJ2-1, with TRBD2 matching over 9 bases. J lost 9 bases, V lost 2 bases, and 8 bases had no gene match. CDR3 length: 15 amino acids. Per the germline V gene, CDR1 is SGHTA and CDR2 is FQGNSA. In nucleotides, the CDR3 is TGTGCCAGCAGCTTATTACAGCGGGGGGTGGGTGAGCAGTTCTTC. This translates into CASSLLQRGVGEQFF.

In this sample, this clonotype turned up a few times. The V gene is TRBV4-2, the J gene TRBJ2-1, with D tentatively TRBD1 or TRBD2 (5 bases each). Germline V gene sequence: CDR1 LGHNA, CDR2 YNFKEQ. The CDR3 consists of 15 residues. The V gene lost 3 bases and the J gene lost 6 bases, with 15 bases spanning the gap. This chain's CDR3 is CASSHPGTTPNEQFF. The CDR3 nucleotides read TGTGCCAGCAGCCACCCCGGGACCACCCCCAATGAGCAGTTCTTC.

The V and J genes are TRBV5-4 and TRBJ2-7, with D perhaps matching TRBD1 or TRBD2 (7 bases each). Per the germline V gene, CDR1 is SGHNT and CDR2 is YYREEE (reference sequence). V shed 0 bases and J shed 3 bases, with 16 bases lying between them. The CDR3 has 16 amino acids. Here the CDR3 reads CASSLVVGGGYYEQYF. CDR3 DNA: TGTGCCAGCAGCTTGGTCGTGGGAGGGGGCTACTACGAGCAGTACTTC.

The genes are TRBV19 and TRBJ1-1; tentative D call: TRBD1 (5 bases). The CDR3 length is 14 residues. Trimming removed 5 bases at V and 5 bases at J, with 15 bases between. Per germline, CDR1 LNHDA and CDR2 SQIVND (reference sequence). CDR3 protein: CASSAGQGETEAFF. CDR3 DNA sequence: TGTGCCAGTAGTGCGGGTCAGGGCGAAACTGAAGCTTTCTTT.

The chain couples TRBV6-2 or TRBV6-3 to TRBJ2-7, with D possibly TRBD2 on 6 matching bases. This CDR3 has 12 amino acids. The ends were cut back, 6 bases at V and 6 bases at J, with 12 bases in the middle. Germline CDR1 reads MNHEY; CDR2 reads SVGEGT. CDR3 residues: CASSRLVREQYF. As DNA, the CDR3 is TGTGCCAGCAGCCGACTAGTTCGCGAGCAGTACTTC.

There are a few counts of this clonotype. The V gene is TRBV7-9, the J gene TRBJ1-2, with no clear D. Germline assignment: CDR1 SEHNR and CDR2 FQNEAQ (reference sequence). The CDR3 totals 12 residues. Trimming took off 5 bases at V and 5 bases at J, with 9 bases between the two ends. As DNA, the CDR3 is TGTGCCAGCAGCAGAGACGAATATGGCTACACCTTC. Translation: CASSRDEYGYTF.

As for this clonotype: A junction end diverges from the germline sequence, so it may reflect a read error. The CDR3 is CSSTDSGDTIYF. In nucleotides, the CDR3 is TGCAGCTCGACAGACTCTGGAGACACCATATATTTT. The rearrangement joins TRBV29-1 to TRBJ1-3, with D tentatively TRBD1 (5 bases). Germline values: CDR1 SQVTM, CDR2 ANQGSEA. The CDR3 has 12 amino acids.

The count of this clonotype is one. The gene calls are TRBV20-1 and TRBJ2-1; 9 bases agree with TRBD2. Germline trimming cut 6 bases from V and 10 bases from J; bases unmatched to any gene: 13. From germline, CDR1 is DFQATT and CDR2 SNEGSKA (reference sequence). CDR3 size: 14 residues. The CDR3 is CSATHSGSSYEQFF. CDR3 in DNA: TGCAGTGCCACCCATAGCGGGAGCTCCTACGAGCAGTTCTTC.